The subject of this entry is one T cell receptor beta chain. Its cognate antigen is unknown. This entry is derived from a study of response to subunit inactivated influenza vaccine. TCRdb re-derived calls from the RT-PCR reads in MiXCR, one entry per CDR3 protein. The sample yields about 800,000 distinct CDR3 sequences, 21% seen once. The CDR3 runs 15 residues. The J segment lost 10 bases and the V segment lost 4 bases, leaving 11 bases of the junction unmatched. Germline lookup yields CDR1 SGHRS and CDR2 YFSETQ. General study findings and limits: Each seasonal influenza vaccination, the authors suggested, recruits few new T cells.

This specimen was PBMCs from blood, taken about 5 days after vaccination. The receptor's source is a man aged 50 to 59 who received an inactivated influenza vaccine. J is TRBJ2-4 and V is TRBV5-1; TRBD1 agrees at 10 bases. CDR3 sequence (DNA): TGCGCCAGCAGCCCGGGACAGGGGCCGCAAAGGATTCAGTACTTC. Its translation: CASSPGQGPQRIQYF.